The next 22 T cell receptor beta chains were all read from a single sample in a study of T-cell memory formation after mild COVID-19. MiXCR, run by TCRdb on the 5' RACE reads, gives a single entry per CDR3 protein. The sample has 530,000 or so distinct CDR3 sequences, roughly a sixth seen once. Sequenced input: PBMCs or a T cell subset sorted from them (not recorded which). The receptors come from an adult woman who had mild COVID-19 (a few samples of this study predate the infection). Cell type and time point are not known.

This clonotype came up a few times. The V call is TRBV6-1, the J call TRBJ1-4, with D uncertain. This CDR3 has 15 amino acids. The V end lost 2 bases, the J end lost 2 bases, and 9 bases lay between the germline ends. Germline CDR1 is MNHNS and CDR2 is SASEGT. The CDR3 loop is CASSEYTGTNEKLFF. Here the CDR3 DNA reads TGTGCCAGCAGTGAATACACCGGGACTAATGAAAAACTGTTTTTT.

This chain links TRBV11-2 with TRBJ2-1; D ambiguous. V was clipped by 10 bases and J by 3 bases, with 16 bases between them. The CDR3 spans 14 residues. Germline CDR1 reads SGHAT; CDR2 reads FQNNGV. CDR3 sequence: CATTGDKYYNEQFF. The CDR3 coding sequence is TGTGCCACTACTGGCGATAAGTACTACAATGAGCAGTTCTTC.

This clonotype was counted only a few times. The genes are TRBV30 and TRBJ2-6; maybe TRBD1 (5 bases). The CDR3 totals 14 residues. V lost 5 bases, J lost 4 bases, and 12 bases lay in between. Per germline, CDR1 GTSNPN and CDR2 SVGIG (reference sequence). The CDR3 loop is CAWGDRTGANVLTF. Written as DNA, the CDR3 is TGTGCCTGGGGTGACAGAACGGGGGCCAACGTCCTGACTTTC. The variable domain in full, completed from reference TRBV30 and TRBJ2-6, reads SQTIHQWPATLVQPVGSPLSLECTVEGTSNPNLYWYRQAAGRGLQLLFYSVGIGQISSEVPQNLSASRPQDRQFILSSKKLLLSDSGFYLCAWGDRTGANVLTFGAGSRLTVL.

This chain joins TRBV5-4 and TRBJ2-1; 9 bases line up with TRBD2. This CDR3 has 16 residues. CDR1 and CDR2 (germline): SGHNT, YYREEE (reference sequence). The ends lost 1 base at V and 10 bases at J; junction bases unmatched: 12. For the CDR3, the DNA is TGTGCCAGCAGCTTGAGTGGCGCGGGAGGGGGTTTGGAGCAGTTCTTC. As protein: CASSLSGAGGGLEQFF.

DNA for the CDR3: TGTGCCAGCAGCTCTTATGAACTGTCAACTAATGAAAAACTGTTTTTT. It translates to CASSSYELSTNEKLFF. V and J are TRBV7-9 and TRBJ1-4; D is uncertain. The germline V gene encodes CDR1 SEHNR and CDR2 FQNEAQ (reference sequence). The CDR3 sequence is 16 residues long. With 4 bases removed from V and 0 bases from J, the gap between germline ends came to 12 bases.

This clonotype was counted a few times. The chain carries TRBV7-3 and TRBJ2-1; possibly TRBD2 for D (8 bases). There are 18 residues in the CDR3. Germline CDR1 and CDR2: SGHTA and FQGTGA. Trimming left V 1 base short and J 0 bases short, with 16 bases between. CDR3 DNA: TGTGCCAGCAGCTTAAGACCAGCGGGGGACAGCTCCTACAATGAGCAGTTCTTC. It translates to CASSLRPAGDSSYNEQFF.

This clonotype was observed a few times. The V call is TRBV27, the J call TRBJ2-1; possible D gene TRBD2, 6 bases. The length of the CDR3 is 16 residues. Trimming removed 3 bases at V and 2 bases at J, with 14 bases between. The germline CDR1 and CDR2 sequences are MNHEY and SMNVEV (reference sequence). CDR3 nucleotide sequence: TGTGCCAGCAGTTTCAGTACGGGAGCAGCCTACAATGAGCAGTTCTTC. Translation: CASSFSTGAAYNEQFF.

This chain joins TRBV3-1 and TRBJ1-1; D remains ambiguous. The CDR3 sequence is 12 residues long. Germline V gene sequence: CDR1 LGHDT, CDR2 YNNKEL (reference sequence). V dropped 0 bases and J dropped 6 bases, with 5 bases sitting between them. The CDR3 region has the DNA TGTGCCAGCAGCCAAGATCGAGCTGAAGCTTTCTTT. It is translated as CASSQDRAEAFF.

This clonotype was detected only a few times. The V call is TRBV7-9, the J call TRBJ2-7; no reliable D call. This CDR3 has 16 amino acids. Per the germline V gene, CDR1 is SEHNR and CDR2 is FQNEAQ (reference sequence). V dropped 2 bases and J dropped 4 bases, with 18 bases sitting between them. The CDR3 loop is CASSLTDSLYPYEQYF. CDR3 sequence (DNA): TGTGCCAGCAGCTTAACTGACTCCCTATATCCTTACGAGCAGTACTTC. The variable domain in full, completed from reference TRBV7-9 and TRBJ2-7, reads DTGVSQNPRHKITKRGQNVTFRCDPISEHNRLYWYRQTLGQGPEFLTYFQNEAQLEKSRLLSDRFSAERPKGSFSTLEIQRTEQGDSAMYLCASSLTDSLYPYEQYFGPGTRLTVT.

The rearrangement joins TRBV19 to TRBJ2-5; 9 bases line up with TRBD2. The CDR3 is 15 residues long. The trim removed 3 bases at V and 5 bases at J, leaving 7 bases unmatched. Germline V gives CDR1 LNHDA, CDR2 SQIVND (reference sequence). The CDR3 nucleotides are TGTGCCAGTAGTATGTTGGCGGGGGGGCTGGAGACCCAGTACTTC. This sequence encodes CASSMLAGGLETQYF.

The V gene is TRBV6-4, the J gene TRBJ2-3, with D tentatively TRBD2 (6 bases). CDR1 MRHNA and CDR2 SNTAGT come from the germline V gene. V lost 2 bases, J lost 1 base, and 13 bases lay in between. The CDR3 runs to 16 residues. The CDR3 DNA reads TGTGCCAGCAGTGACCTCCCTGGAGGGCGCACAGATACGCAGTATTTT. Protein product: CASSDLPGGRTDTQYF.

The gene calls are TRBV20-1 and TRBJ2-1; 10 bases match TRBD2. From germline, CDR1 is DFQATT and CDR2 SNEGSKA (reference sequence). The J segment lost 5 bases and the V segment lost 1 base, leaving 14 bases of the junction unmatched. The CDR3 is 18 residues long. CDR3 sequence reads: CSARVVWASGRGNNEQFF. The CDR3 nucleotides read TGCAGTGCTAGAGTTGTGTGGGCTAGCGGGAGAGGGAACAATGAGCAGTTCTTC.

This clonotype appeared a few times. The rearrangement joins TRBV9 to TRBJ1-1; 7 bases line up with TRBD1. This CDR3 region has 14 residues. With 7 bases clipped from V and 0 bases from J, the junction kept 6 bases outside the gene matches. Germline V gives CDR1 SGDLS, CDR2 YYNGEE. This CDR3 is CASGPTGLNTEAFF. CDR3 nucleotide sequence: TGTGCCAGCGGCCCGACAGGGTTGAACACTGAAGCTTTCTTT.

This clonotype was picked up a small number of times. The CDR3 spells CASTRKTANTGELFF. The CDR3 DNA follows: TGTGCCAGCACTCGTAAGACCGCGAACACCGGGGAGCTGTTTTTT. This chain joins TRBV27 and TRBJ2-2, with no clear D. The CDR3 is 15 amino acids. Germline lookup yields CDR1 MNHEY and CDR2 SMNVEV (reference sequence). V was clipped by 7 bases and J by 0 bases, with 12 bases between them.

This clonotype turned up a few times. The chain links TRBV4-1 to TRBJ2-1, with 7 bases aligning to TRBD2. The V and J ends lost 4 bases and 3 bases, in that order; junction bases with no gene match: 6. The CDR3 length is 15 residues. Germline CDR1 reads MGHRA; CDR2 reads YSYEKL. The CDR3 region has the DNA TGCGCCAGCAGCCCCTTGACGGGGGGCTACAATGAGCAGTTCTTC. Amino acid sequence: CASSPLTGGYNEQFF.

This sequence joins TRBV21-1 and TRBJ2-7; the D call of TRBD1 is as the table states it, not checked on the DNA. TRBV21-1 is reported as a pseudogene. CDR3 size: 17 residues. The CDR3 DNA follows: TGTGCCAGCAGCAAAGCGGAGGGACAGGGGAGGTCCTACGAGCAGTACTTC. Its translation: CASSKAEGQGRSYEQYF.

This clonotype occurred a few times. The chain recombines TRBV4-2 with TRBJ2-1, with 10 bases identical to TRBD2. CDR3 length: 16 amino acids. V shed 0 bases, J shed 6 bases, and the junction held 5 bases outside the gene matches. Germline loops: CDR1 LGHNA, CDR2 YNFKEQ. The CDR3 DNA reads TGTGCCAGCAGCCAAGATGCGAGCGGGGGGGCCAATGAGCAGTTCTTC. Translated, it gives CASSQDASGGANEQFF.

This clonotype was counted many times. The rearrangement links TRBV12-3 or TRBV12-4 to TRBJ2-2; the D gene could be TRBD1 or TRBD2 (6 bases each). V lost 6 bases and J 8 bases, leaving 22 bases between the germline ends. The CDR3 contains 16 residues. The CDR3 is CASRPGGRSVGGELFF. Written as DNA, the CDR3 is TGTGCCAGCAGACCTGGGGGGCGCTCGGTCGGGGGGGAGCTGTTTTTT.

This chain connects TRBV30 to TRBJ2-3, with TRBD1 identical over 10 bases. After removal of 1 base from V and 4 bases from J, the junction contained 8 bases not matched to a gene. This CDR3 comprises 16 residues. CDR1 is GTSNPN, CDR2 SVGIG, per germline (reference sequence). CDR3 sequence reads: CAWSAWDRGRPDTQYF. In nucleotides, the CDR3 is TGTGCCTGGAGTGCCTGGGACAGGGGAAGGCCAGATACGCAGTATTTT.

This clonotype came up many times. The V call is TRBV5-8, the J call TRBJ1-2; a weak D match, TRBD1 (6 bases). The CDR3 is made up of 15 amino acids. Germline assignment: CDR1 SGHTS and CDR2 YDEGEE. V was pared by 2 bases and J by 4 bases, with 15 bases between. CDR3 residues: CASSLLGGGSYGYTF. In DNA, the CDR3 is TGTGCCAGCAGCTTACTCGGGGGGGGCAGCTATGGCTACACCTTC.

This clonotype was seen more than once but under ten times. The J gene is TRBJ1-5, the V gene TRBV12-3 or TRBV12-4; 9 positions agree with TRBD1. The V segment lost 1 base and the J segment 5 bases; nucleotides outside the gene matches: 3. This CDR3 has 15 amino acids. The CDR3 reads CASSLDRDRDQPQHF. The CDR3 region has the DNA TGTGCCAGCAGTTTAGACCGGGACAGGGATCAGCCCCAGCATTTT.

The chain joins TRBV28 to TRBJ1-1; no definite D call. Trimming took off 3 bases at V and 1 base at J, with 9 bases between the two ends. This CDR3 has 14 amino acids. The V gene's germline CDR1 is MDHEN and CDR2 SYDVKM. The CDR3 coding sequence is TGTGCCAGCAGTTTGCGTCTTTGGAACACTGAAGCTTTCTTT. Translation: CASSLRLWNTEAFF.